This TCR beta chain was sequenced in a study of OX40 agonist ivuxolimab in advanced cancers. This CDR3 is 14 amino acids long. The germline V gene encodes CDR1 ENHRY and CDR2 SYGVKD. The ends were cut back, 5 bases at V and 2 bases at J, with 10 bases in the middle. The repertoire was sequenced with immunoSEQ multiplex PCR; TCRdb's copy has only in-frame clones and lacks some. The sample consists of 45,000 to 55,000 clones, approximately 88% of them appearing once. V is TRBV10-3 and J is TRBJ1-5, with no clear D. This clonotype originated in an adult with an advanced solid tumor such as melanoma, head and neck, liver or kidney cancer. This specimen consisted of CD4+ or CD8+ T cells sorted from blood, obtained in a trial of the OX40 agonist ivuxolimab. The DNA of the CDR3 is TGTGCCATCAGTAACGATGACCGCAATCAGCCCCAGCATTTT. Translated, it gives CAISNDDRNQPQHF.